The clone carrying this TCR beta chain occurred many times. Its target is not known. TCRdb re-called the PCR reads with MiXCR, one entry per CDR3 protein. Altogether about 640,000 distinct CDR3 sequences are present, less than 20% being singletons, with the ten largest covering roughly 0.85%. This entry comes from a study of molecular identifiers for immune sequencing clone quantification. Notes on the study in general: Clonotypes topping 20 RNA copies carried over 97% of effector molecules but under 1% of naive ones. Clone sizes that are highly expanded could be underestimated when identical TCR molecules share a barcode.

V was clipped by 4 bases and J by 1 base; unmatched bases: 3. Per germline, CDR1 MNHEY and CDR2 SVGAGI. This CDR3 is built from 14 residues. The receptor's source is a human donor in good health. Some libraries in this study had Jurkat cell RNA spiked in. V is TRBV6-5 and J is TRBJ2-5; TRBD1 matches at 7 bases. Input material: naive CD8+ T cells from blood, with Jurkat cell RNA spiked in. The subset: FACS-sorted CD8+CD4-CCR7+CD45RA+ naive T cells. This CDR3 is CASSFGTAQETQYF. The DNA for the CDR3 is TGTGCCAGCAGTTTCGGGACAGCCCAAGAGACCCAGTACTTC.